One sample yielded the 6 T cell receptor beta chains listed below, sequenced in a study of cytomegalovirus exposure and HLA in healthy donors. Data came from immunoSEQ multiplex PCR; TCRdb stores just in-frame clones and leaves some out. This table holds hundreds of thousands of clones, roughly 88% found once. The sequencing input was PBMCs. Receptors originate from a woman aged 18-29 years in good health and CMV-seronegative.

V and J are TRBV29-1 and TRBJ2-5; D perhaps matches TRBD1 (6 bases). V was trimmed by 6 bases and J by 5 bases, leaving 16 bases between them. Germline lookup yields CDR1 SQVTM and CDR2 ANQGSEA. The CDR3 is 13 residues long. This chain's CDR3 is CSVEQGFGETQYF. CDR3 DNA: TGCAGCGTAGAACAGGGCTTCGGGGAGACCCAGTACTTC.

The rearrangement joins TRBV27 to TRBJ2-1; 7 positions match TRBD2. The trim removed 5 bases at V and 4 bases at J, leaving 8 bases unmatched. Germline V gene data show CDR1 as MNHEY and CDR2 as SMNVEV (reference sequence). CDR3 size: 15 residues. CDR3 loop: CASSPRTSLYNEQFF. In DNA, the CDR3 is TGTGCCAGCAGTCCCCGGACTAGTTTATACAATGAGCAGTTCTTC.

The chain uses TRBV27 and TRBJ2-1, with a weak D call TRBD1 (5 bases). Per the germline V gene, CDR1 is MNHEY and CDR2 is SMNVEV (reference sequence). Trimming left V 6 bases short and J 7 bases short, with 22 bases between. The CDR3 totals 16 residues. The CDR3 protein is CASRPTGPSAGNEQFF. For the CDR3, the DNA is TGTGCCAGCAGACCTACAGGACCTTCGGCTGGGAATGAGCAGTTCTTC.

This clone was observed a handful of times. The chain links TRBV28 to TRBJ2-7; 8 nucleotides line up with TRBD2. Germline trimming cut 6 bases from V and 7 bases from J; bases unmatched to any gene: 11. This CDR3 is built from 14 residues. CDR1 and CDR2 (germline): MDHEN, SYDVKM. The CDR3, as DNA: TGTGCCAGCAGCCTCGGGAGGGTGGGGATAGAGCAGTACTTC. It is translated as CASSLGRVGIEQYF.

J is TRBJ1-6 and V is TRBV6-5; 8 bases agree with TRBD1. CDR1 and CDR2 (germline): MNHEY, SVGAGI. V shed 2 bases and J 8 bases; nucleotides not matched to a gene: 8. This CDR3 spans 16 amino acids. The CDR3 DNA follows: TGTGCCAGCAGTTACGGAGGACAGGGAGGGGATTCACCCCTCCACTTT. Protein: CASSYGGQGGDSPLHF.

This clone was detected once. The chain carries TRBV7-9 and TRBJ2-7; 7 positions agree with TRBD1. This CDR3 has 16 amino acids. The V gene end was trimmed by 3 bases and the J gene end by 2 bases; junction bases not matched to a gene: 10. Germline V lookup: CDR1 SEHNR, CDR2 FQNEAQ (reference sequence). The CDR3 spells CASSFRSGTAPYEQYF. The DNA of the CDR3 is TGTGCCAGCAGCTTTAGATCCGGGACAGCCCCCTACGAGCAGTACTTC.